These 9 T cell receptor beta chains were all obtained from the same sample, sequenced in a study of cytomegalovirus exposure and HLA in healthy donors. PCR used 60 Vbeta primers and 13 Jbeta primers. Profiled with immunoSEQ multiplex PCR; TCRdb holds only in-frame clones, not every one. The table lists roughly 140,000 clones, less than 85% of them singletons. The sample was PBMCs. These receptors were obtained from a woman between 50 and 59 years old in good health and CMV-seropositive.

The chain uses TRBV5-1 and TRBJ1-2; TRBD1 might be the D (6 bases). The length of the CDR3 is 14 residues. Germline CDR1 is SGHRS and CDR2 is YFSETQ. Deletions cut 5 bases from V and 4 bases from J, with 15 bases between. The CDR3 reads CASSRGGGPYGYTF. CDR3 nucleotide sequence: TGCGCCAGCAGTCGAGGGGGGGGCCCCTATGGCTACACCTTC.

The chain joins TRBV7-8 to TRBJ2-1; 16 bases are shared with TRBD2. The CDR3 has 18 amino acids. The trim removed 3 bases at V and 4 bases at J, leaving 6 bases unmatched. Germline V gene data show CDR1 as SGHVS and CDR2 as FQNEAQ. The CDR3 is CASSFLGTSGGGYNEQFF. DNA of the CDR3: TGTGCCAGCAGCTTCCTCGGGACTAGCGGGGGGGGGTACAATGAGCAGTTCTTC.

This chain connects TRBV4-3 to TRBJ2-3; maybe TRBD2 (6 bases). The CDR3 runs to 14 residues. Germline V lookup: CDR1 LGHNA, CDR2 YSLEER. Deletions cut 2 bases from V and 2 bases from J, with 8 bases between. CDR3 nucleotide sequence: TGCGCCAGCAGCCAAACGGGACTCACAGATACGCAGTATTTT. As protein: CASSQTGLTDTQYF.

The chain uses TRBV30 and TRBJ2-3; a possible D gene is TRBD1 (5 bases). Trimming left V 5 bases short and J 2 bases short, with 14 bases between. This CDR3 contains 14 residues. Germline values: CDR1 GTSNPN, CDR2 SVGIG (reference sequence). The CDR3: CAWGPGSPTDTQYF. The CDR3 DNA follows: TGTGCCTGGGGACCAGGGTCACCCACAGATACGCAGTATTTT.

J is TRBJ1-5 and V is TRBV6-5, with a weak D call TRBD1 (6 bases). This CDR3 is built from 15 residues. Trimming took off 5 bases at V and 7 bases at J, with 18 bases between the two ends. Germline V gene data show CDR1 as MNHEY and CDR2 as SVGAGI. As DNA, the CDR3 is TGTGCCAGCAGTGGCCGGGACAATTTCCACCAGCCCCAGCATTTT. Translated, it gives CASSGRDNFHQPQHF.

This clone appeared once. This chain uses TRBV7-2 with TRBJ2-7, with 7 nucleotides matching TRBD1. Unmatched junction bases numbered 16, after V lost 5 bases and J lost 3 bases. CDR1 is SGHTA, CDR2 FQGNSA, per germline. The CDR3 length is 17 residues. The CDR3 protein is CASSLRDSRLGSYEQYF. CDR3 nucleotide sequence: TGTGCCAGCAGCCTCCGGGACAGCCGTCTAGGGAGCTACGAGCAGTACTTC.

This clone was picked up one time. The chain carries TRBV27 and TRBJ2-3; 10 nucleotides agree with TRBD1. CDR1 MNHEY and CDR2 SMNVEV come from the germline V gene (reference sequence). V shed 5 bases and J 6 bases; nucleotides not matched to a gene: 14. The CDR3 is 17 amino acids. The CDR3 spells CASSRTPGTGDRDTQYF. For the CDR3, the DNA is TGTGCCAGCAGTCGCACCCCCGGGACAGGGGACAGGGATACGCAGTATTTT.

This chain joins TRBV4-2 and TRBJ1-6, with 9 bases that match TRBD1. J was trimmed by 8 bases and V by 0 bases; bases with no gene match: 5. The CDR3 consists of 16 residues. CDR1 and CDR2 from the germline V gene are LGHNA and YNFKEQ. The CDR3 reads CASSQEEGQGDSPLHF. The CDR3 coding sequence is TGTGCCAGCAGCCAAGAAGAGGGACAGGGAGATTCACCCCTCCACTTT.

The V and J genes are TRBV7-6 and TRBJ2-3, with D possibly TRBD2 on 6 matching bases. Trimming took off 2 bases at V and 3 bases at J, with 12 bases between the two ends. The CDR3 covers 15 residues. From germline, CDR1 is SGHVS and CDR2 FNYEAQ. The CDR3 protein is CASSLLGGGTDTQYF. CDR3 nucleotides: TGTGCCAGCAGCTTACTGGGGGGTGGGACAGATACGCAGTATTTT.